This entry describes one T cell receptor beta chain. This record belongs to a study of T cells in localized non-small cell lung cancer. The repertoire was sequenced with immunoSEQ multiplex PCR; TCRdb's copy has only in-frame clones and lacks some. The table shows 3,000 to 4,500 clones, with about 31% occurring only once. Trimming cost V 4 bases and J 6 bases; bases outside gene matches: 10. CDR1 is SGHRS and CDR2 is YFSETQ in the germline V gene. This CDR3 contains 16 residues. The V call is TRBV5-1, the J call TRBJ2-1; 10 bases align to TRBD2. The source was lung tumor tissue, collected before any cancer treatment. The receptor was isolated from an older male donor with stage III lung adenocarcinoma. CDR3 bases: TGCGCCAGCAGCCTCCAAAGCGGGGGGGCGACCAATGAGCAGTTCTTC. This gives the protein CASSLQSGGATNEQFF.